This paragraph covers one TCR beta chain sequence. Its antigen is not known. The sample is drawn from a study of shared clonotypes between healthy human individuals. From germline, CDR1 is MNHNY and CDR2 SVGAGI (reference sequence). The V end was cut by 0 bases, the J end by 5 bases, with 8 bases between. The CDR3 is made up of 14 amino acids. Donors were healthy HIV-negative adults without recent acute infections or vaccinations. Study-wide results and caveats: How much donors shared clonotypes was expected to be affected by sequencing depth.

The table came from immunoSEQ multiplex PCR; TCRdb's copy has only in-frame clones and leaves some out. The sample lists roughly 490,000 clones, around 80% occurring once. Input material: PBMCs. The gene calls are TRBV6-6 and TRBJ1-5; D is ambiguous. The TCR was taken from a woman aged 40 to 50 in good health. Some clones in this sample may be carry-over from other donors' samples. CDR3 amino acids: CASSYSVKDQPQHF. CDR3 nucleotide sequence: TGTGCCAGCAGTTACTCAGTGAAGGATCAGCCCCAGCATTTT.